The 22 T cell receptor beta chains presented below share a single source sample, sequenced in a study of regulatory T cells in long-lasting Graves disease (dated by TCRdb to about 2021). The intended sense of this specimen's time point label: newly diagnosed GD, antithyroid drugs for less than 3 months. For both TCR sequencing and RNA sequencing, RNA was extracted from PBMCs using TRIzol. The library came from multiplex PCR. Sequencing was carried out with an Illumina HiSeq 4000. TCR beta libraries were built with iRepertoire HTBI primers and Arm-PCR amplification of CDR3 regions. The public reads were run again by TCRdb, first through fastp at Q25 and then through MiXCR, and only productive beta chains were kept. Rows are combined by CDR3 protein, so each entry shows the most common genes and DNA. The sample contains about 320,000 distinct CDR3 sequences, 15% to 20% of them found a single time. The top ten clonotypes cover around 36% of the sample.

The specimen comprised peripheral blood mononuclear cells (PBMCs), sampled at new diagnosis, from a patient treated with antithyroid drugs. All receptors come from a female donor with Graves disease.

This chain uses TRBV7-2 with TRBJ2-1; unclear D gene. This CDR3 is built from 15 residues. Trimming removed 3 bases from V and 2 bases from J, with 11 bases in between. Germline assignment: CDR1 SGHTA and CDR2 FQGNSA. The CDR3 loop is CASSFAQETYNEQFF. In nucleotides, the CDR3 is TGTGCCAGCAGCTTTGCCCAGGAGACCTACAATGAGCAGTTCTTC.

This clonotype was found many times. This chain connects TRBV15 to TRBJ1-5; TRBD1 agrees at 7 bases. The V gene end was trimmed by 1 base and the J gene end by 4 bases; junction bases not matched to a gene: 4. CDR1 is LNHNV, CDR2 YYDKDF, per germline (reference sequence). The CDR3 sequence is 15 residues long. CDR3 loop: CATSRGGGRNQPQHF. The CDR3 bases are TGTGCCACCAGCAGAGGAGGGGGCCGAAATCAGCCCCAGCATTTT. Filled out from reference TRBV15 and TRBJ1-5, the complete variable domain reads DAMVIQNPRYQVTQFGKPVTLSCSQTLNHNVMYWYQQKSSQAPKLLFHYYDKDFNNEADTPDNFQSRRPNTSFCFLDIRSPGLGDTAMYLCATSRGGGRNQPQHFGDGTRLSIL.

The chain links TRBV28 to TRBJ1-6, with 7 positions matching TRBD1. Trimming removed 2 bases from V and 4 bases from J; junction bases left unmatched: 5. CDR3 length: 16 amino acids. Germline lookup yields CDR1 MDHEN and CDR2 SYDVKM. The DNA for the CDR3 is TGTGCCAGCAGTTTAATCGTGGGACAGTATAATTCACCCCTCCACTTT. It translates to CASSLIVGQYNSPLHF.

In its sample, this clonotype was seen once. A single base separates this from a much larger clone, so it may be a read error. The chain is built from TRBV5-6 and TRBJ1-2; 7 bases match TRBD1. The CDR3 contains 15 residues. CDR1 is SGHDT and CDR2 is YYEEEE in the germline V gene. This CDR3 reads CACSSNSGGGYGYTF. The DNA for the CDR3 is TGTGCCTGCAGCTCAAACTCAGGGGGAGGGTATGGCTACACCTTC.

This clonotype was observed at least ten times. The chain joins TRBV6-1 to TRBJ2-7; D uncertain. V shed 4 bases and J shed 2 bases, with 15 bases lying between them. From germline, CDR1 is MNHNS and CDR2 SASEGT. The CDR3 is 15 amino acids. The CDR3 DNA reads TGTGCCAGCAGTGGCTATGGCACGGTCGCCTACGAGCAGTACTTC. Encoded protein: CASSGYGTVAYEQYF.

This chain uses TRBV20-1 with TRBJ2-7, with D unclear. Germline V lookup: CDR1 DFQATT, CDR2 SNEGSKA (reference sequence). The CDR3 has 14 amino acids. Trimming shortened V by 0 bases and J by 0 bases, and 9 bases separated the two germline ends. CDR3 sequence: CSARDLPRSYEQYF. In nucleotides, the CDR3 is TGCAGTGCTAGAGATTTACCACGCTCCTACGAGCAGTACTTC.

This clonotype was seen at least ten times. The genes are TRBV28 and TRBJ1-2; possibly TRBD1 for D (5 bases). CDR1 is MDHEN, CDR2 SYDVKM, per germline. CDR3 length equals 12 residues. The V end lost 8 bases, the J end lost 4 bases, and 11 bases lay between the germline ends. CDR3 residues: CASSRGIYGYTF. The CDR3 DNA reads as TGTGCCAGCTCTAGGGGAATCTATGGCTACACCTTC.

This clonotype was counted at least ten times. The V call is TRBV28, the J call TRBJ2-5, with 13 bases that match TRBD2. The ends lost 6 bases at V and 2 bases at J; junction bases unmatched: 12. The CDR3 consists of 18 residues. The germline gives CDR1 MDHEN, CDR2 SYDVKM. CDR3 sequence: CASRPWTSGSLWQETQYF. The CDR3 nucleotides are TGTGCCAGCAGACCGTGGACTAGCGGGAGCCTCTGGCAAGAGACCCAGTACTTC.

This clonotype showed up many times. The chain employs TRBV28 and TRBJ2-5, with 9 bases that match TRBD1. The CDR3 consists of 15 residues. Trimming removed 5 bases from V and 7 bases from J; junction bases left unmatched: 11. Germline-derived CDR1 and CDR2 are MDHEN and SYDVKM. CDR3 in amino acids: CASSPRDRAPGTQYF. CDR3 bases: TGTGCCAGCAGTCCCCGGGACAGGGCCCCGGGGACCCAGTACTTC.

This clonotype was detected many times. The gene calls are TRBV27 and TRBJ1-6; possible D gene TRBD1, 6 bases. Germline CDR1 reads MNHEY; CDR2 reads SMNVEV (reference sequence). The CDR3 spans 17 residues. The V end was cut by 0 bases, the J end by 0 bases, with 9 bases between. This chain's CDR3 is CASSLSTGLSYNSPLHF. DNA for the CDR3: TGTGCCAGCAGTTTATCGACAGGCCTCTCCTATAATTCACCCCTCCACTTT.

This clonotype appeared many times. The CDR3 loop reads CASSLALTSGSYEQYF. For the CDR3, the DNA is TGTGCCAGCAGCTTAGCGCTGACTAGCGGTTCCTACGAGCAGTACTTC. The rearrangement uses TRBV7-9 and TRBJ2-7, with TRBD2 identical over 9 bases. Looked up from germline, CDR1 is SEHNR and CDR2 is FQNEAQ (reference sequence). Trimming removed 0 bases from V and 1 base from J; junction bases left unmatched: 4. The CDR3 length is 16 residues.

This clonotype was observed once. A far larger clone is one nucleotide away, so this likely arose from a read error. The CDR3 bases are TGTGCCAGCAGCGAACGCGGGAGAGAGGCAGATACGCAGTATTTT. Translating gives CASSERGREADTQYF. The chain joins TRBV11-2 to TRBJ2-7; 7 positions agree with TRBD2. The closer fit of TRBJ2-3 to the DNA end suggests the J call may be wrong. Germline V gene data show CDR1 as SGHAT and CDR2 as FQNNGV. CDR3 size: 15 residues.

Only a few counts were recorded for this clonotype. The J gene is TRBJ2-2, the V gene TRBV5-6; the match to TRBD2 covers 8 bases. Per germline, CDR1 SGHDT and CDR2 YYEEEE. V trimming: 4 bases; J trimming: 10 bases; junction bases outside the gene matches: 15. The CDR3 loop spans 16 amino acids. In nucleotides, the CDR3 is TGTGCCAGCAGCGCACCGGGACTAGGTTTTAGAAAGGAGCTGTTTTTT. This gives the protein CASSAPGLGFRKELFF.

V gene TRBV20-1 combines with J gene TRBJ2-2, with 7 nucleotides matching TRBD2. Germline V gene sequence: CDR1 DFQATT, CDR2 SNEGSKA (reference sequence). The CDR3 is made up of 17 amino acids. V gave up 3 bases and J gave up 0 bases; unmatched junction bases: 10. The CDR3 DNA sequence: TGCAGTGCTAGTAGTCCGACTAGCAGAGCGAACACCGGGGAGCTGTTTTTT. Translation gives CSASSPTSRANTGELFF.

This clonotype showed up many times. The rearrangement joins TRBV11-2 to TRBJ2-1; D is possibly TRBD1 (6 bases). This CDR3 has 15 amino acids. V shed 7 bases and J shed 6 bases, with 19 bases lying between them. Germline CDR1 SGHAT, CDR2 FQNNGV. The CDR3 loop is CASTSTRGKSNEQFF. The CDR3 nucleotides are TGTGCCAGCACCTCCACGAGGGGGAAGTCCAATGAGCAGTTCTTC.

Many counts were recorded for this clonotype. J is TRBJ2-1 and V is TRBV6-5; 14 bases line up with TRBD2. The CDR3 sequence is 16 residues long. The germline V gene has CDR1 MNHEY and CDR2 SVGAGI. Trimming removed 2 bases from V and 7 bases from J; junction bases left unmatched: 4. Here the CDR3 reads CASSYPGTSGRNEQFF. The CDR3 nucleotides are TGTGCCAGCAGTTACCCCGGGACTAGCGGGAGAAATGAGCAGTTCTTC.

Concerning this clonotype itself: It may be a read error: a sequence one base away is much more abundant. The chain couples TRBV6-2 or TRBV6-3 to TRBJ1-1; 7 nucleotides align to TRBD1. There are 16 residues in the CDR3. V was pared by 6 bases and J by 6 bases, with 16 bases of the junction left unmatched. CDR1 is MNHEY, CDR2 SVGEGT, per germline. The CDR3 spells CASRLPRDRWIPEAFF. CDR3 nucleotides: TGTGCCAGCAGACTTCCTAGGGACAGATGGATCCCTGAAGCTTTCTTT.

Many counts were recorded for this clonotype. The chain has TRBV18 and TRBJ1-3; D gene unclear. This CDR3 has 13 residues. The germline gives CDR1 KGHSH, CDR2 LQKENI. V gave up 4 bases and J gave up 4 bases, with 8 bases separating them. CDR3 nucleotides: TGTGCCAGCTCACGGAAGGCAGGAAACACCATATATTTT. It encodes CASSRKAGNTIYF.

This clonotype appeared many times. V and J are TRBV5-4 and TRBJ2-2; a possible D gene is TRBD1 (6 bases). Germline loops: CDR1 SGHNT, CDR2 YYREEE (reference sequence). The CDR3 totals 15 residues. Deletions cut 1 base from V and 6 bases from J, with 13 bases between. The CDR3 loop is CASSLLQGQAGELFF. CDR3 nucleotide sequence: TGTGCCAGCAGCTTGCTTCAGGGGCAAGCCGGGGAGCTGTTTTTT.

Many counts were recorded for this clonotype. The CDR3, as DNA: TGTGCCAGCAGCACACCTGGACTAGCGGGCGAGCAGTACTTC. Amino acid sequence: CASSTPGLAGEQYF. The chain is built from TRBV7-9 and TRBJ2-7; 11 positions agree with TRBD2. Germline values: CDR1 SEHNR, CDR2 FQNEAQ (reference sequence). The CDR3 consists of 14 residues. The V and J ends lost 5 bases and 6 bases, in that order; junction bases with no gene match: 6.

The sample holds a few counts of this clonotype. A far larger clone is only one base removed, so a read error is likely. The rearrangement uses TRBV11-3 and TRBJ2-1; a weak D match, TRBD1 (5 bases). Deletions cut 8 bases from V and 4 bases from J, with 9 bases between. There are 12 residues in the CDR3. Germline loops: CDR1 SGHNT, CDR2 YENEEA. The CDR3 DNA follows: TGTGCCAGCGGCAAGGGGTACAATGAGCAGTTCTTC. Translating gives CASGKGYNEQFF.

This clonotype has only a few counts. The rearrangement joins TRBV9 to TRBJ1-2; 7 nucleotides agree with TRBD1. Germline loops: CDR1 SGDLS, CDR2 YYNGEE. V trimming: 2 bases; J trimming: 6 bases; junction bases outside the gene matches: 10. The CDR3 has 15 residues. The CDR3 loop reads CASSVYDREMNGYTF. The CDR3 DNA reads TGTGCCAGCAGCGTGTACGACAGGGAAATGAATGGCTACACCTTC.